The T cell receptor delta chain under discussion was sequenced for a study of γδ T cells in repeated Plasmodium falciparum infection. The overall study: Each infection was followed by sampling at 21 days, plus baseline and some pre-infection draws. Malian samples came from no-transmission periods or across acute febrile malaria episodes.

TCRdb re-called the multiplex PCR reads via CATT. This sample has tens of thousands of delta-chain clones, with approximately 1.7% found just once. Study-level findings and limits: Malian children's Vdelta2-negative repertoires appeared more expanded and less diverse than Australians'. Repeated controlled infections reportedly drove waves of new clonotype selection in Vdelta2-negative, mostly Vdelta1+, gammadelta repertoires.

This clone came up a few times. Its target is unknown. The protein given by TCRdb reflects a much larger clone and differs at residue 16 from this DNA's translation, likely from a read error; the protein shown is the DNA's translation. Germline V gene lookup returns CDR1 TSWWSYY and CDR2 QGS. The CDR3 runs to 21 residues. Germline trimming cut 2 bases from V and 7 bases from J; bases unmatched to any gene: 28. Bulk repertoires came from Vgamma9/Vdelta2+ or Vdelta2-negative gammadelta T cells flow-sorted from PBMC. Sequenced sample: gamma-delta T cells from blood. The receptor's source is a pool of human donors (malaria-infected and uninfected, not separated). This rearrangement joins TRDV1 to TRDJ1; 7 bases map to TRDD3. The J gene is absent in TCRdb and was assigned here via DNA matching to germline. CDR3 sequence (DNA): TGTGCTCTTGGGGAAAAGCTGCTCGACCGGTACTGGGGTCTTGTGGGGGGTAAACTCATCTTT. It codes for CALGEKLLDRYWGLVGGKLIF.